This entry concerns a single T cell receptor beta chain. The clone's antigen remains unknown. Per-nucleotide qualities are absent, and no much larger clonotype sits a single base away. The data were taken from a study of blood T cell repertoires in COVID-19 (dated by TCRdb to 2020 to 2022). The study in broad terms: The collaborator samples originated in the United States, Italy and Spain and spanned the acute and convalescent phases of COVID-19. The prospective study material was composed of cDNA or gDNA derived from T cells, B-cell-depleted T cells, or PBMCs. Subjects who had been exposed to COVID-19, were actively infected with it, or had recovered from it provided the deeply sampled blood TCRbeta repertoires that made up the dataset. The repertoires were released in a freely available public database intended as a resource for research on the immune response to SARS-CoV-2. The samples were drawn from the first 160 participants of the ongoing ImmuneRACE study and from 1,254 subjects provided by 6 global collaborators. Nearly every sample came with metadata listing a de-identified subject ID, COVID-19 status, age in years and sex. HLA class I and class II types, where available, came from metadata supplied by the sample provider rather than from assay-based typing. Overall results and qualifications from the work: The amount of clinical and demographic metadata varied by source and participant and was provided uncurated.

The immunoSEQ Assay, a bias-controlled multiplex PCR, was used to amplify TCRbeta CDR3 regions from genomic DNA. The paper's processing steps were these. The number of nucleated cells in each sample was estimated from the amplification of reference gene primers within the assay. To quantify the absolute abundance of each unique TCRbeta CDR3 rearrangement, sequence reads were collapsed and filtered. For each sample, productive Simpson clonality was calculated as the square root of Simpson's diversity index over productive rearrangements. TCRdb's version of the immuneACCESS table is confined to in-frame rearrangements and falls short of the full clone set. An unresolved V gene accounts for under half of the shortfall where checked; the remainder is of unknown origin. V, J and clone size derive from that table, while D and trimming were established from the DNA sequence. The sample profile shows under 300,000 clones; around 81% of them were found once. Over 2.5% of the sample lies in the top ten.

In the germline V gene, CDR1 corresponds to MGHRA and CDR2 to YSYEKL. V ends up 0 bases short and J 2 bases short, with an unmatched junction base count of 22. There are 22 amino acids in the CDR3, from cysteine to phenylalanine inclusive. The kept DNA is CDR3 alone, 66 bases in frame from the first base. Each collaborating institution followed its own protocols to collect whole blood in K2EDTA tubes. For TCRbeta analysis, collaborators shipped samples as frozen whole blood, isolated PBMCs, or DNA extracted from either of those sample types. Sequencing was done on a sample of peripheral blood. The chain is assembled from TRBV4-1 and TRBJ2-3, with 8 bases aligning to TRBD2. The receptor comes from a woman aged 60-70 years with active or convalescent COVID-19. The CDR3 is CASSQDRGKYCTSGPNTDTQYF. The sequenced DNA is TGCGCCAGCAGCCAAGATCGTGGAAAGTATTGCACTAGCGGCCCAAACACAGATACGCAGTATTTT.